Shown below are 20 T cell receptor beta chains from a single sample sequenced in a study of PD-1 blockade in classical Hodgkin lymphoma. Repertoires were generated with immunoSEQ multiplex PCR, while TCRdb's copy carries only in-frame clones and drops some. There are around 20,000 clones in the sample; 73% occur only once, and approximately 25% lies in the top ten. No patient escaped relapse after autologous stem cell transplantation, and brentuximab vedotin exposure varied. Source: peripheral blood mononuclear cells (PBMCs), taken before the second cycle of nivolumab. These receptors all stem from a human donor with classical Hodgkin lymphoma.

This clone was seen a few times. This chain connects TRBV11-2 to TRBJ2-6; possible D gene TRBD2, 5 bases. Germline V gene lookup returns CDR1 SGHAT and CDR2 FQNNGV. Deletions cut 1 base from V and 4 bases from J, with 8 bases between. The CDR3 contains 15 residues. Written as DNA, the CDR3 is TGTGCCAGCAGCTTAGCGGGAACCGGGGCCAACGTCCTGACTTTC. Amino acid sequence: CASSLAGTGANVLTF.

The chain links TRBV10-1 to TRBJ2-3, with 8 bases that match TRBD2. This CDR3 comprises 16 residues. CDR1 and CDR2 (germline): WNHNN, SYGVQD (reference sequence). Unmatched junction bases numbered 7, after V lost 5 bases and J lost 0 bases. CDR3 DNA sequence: TGCGCCAGCAGTAAAGGACTAGCATACAGCACAGATACGCAGTATTTT. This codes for CASSKGLAYSTDTQYF.

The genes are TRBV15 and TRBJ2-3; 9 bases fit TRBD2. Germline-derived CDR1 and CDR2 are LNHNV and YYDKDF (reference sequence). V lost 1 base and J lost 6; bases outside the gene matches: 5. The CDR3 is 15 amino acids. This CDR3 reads CATSRVSGSRDTQYF. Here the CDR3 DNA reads TGTGCCACCAGCAGAGTTAGCGGGAGTAGGGATACGCAGTATTTT.

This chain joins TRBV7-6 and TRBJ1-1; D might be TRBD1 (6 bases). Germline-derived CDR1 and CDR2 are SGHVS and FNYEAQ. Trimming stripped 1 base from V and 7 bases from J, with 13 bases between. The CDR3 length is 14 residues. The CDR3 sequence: CASSLGGGAFEAFF. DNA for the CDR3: TGTGCCAGCAGCTTAGGGGGGGGCGCTTTTGAAGCTTTCTTT.

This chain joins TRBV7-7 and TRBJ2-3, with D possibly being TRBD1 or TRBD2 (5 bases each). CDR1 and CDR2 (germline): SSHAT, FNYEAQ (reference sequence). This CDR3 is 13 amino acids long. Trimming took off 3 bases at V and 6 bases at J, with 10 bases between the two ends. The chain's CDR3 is CASSFDRGDTQYF. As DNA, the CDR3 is TGTGCCAGCAGCTTCGACCGGGGCGATACGCAGTATTTT.

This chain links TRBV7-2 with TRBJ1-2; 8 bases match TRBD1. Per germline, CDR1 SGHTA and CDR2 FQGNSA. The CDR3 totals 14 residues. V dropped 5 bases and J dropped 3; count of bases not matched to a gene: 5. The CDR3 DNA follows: TGTGCCAGCAGCCCCCAGACAGGGGACTATGGCTACACCTTC. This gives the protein CASSPQTGDYGYTF.

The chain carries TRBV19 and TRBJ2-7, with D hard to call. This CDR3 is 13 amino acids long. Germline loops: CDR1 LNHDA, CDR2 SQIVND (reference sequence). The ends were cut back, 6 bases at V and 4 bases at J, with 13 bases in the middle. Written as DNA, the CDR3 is TGTGCCAGTAGGTCCCCCTGGGGTTACGAGCAGTACTTC. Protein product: CASRSPWGYEQYF.

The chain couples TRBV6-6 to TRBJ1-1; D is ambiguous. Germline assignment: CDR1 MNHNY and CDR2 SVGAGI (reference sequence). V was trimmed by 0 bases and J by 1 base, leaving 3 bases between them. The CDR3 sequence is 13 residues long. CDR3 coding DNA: TGTGCCAGCAGTTACTCAAGGAACACTGAAGCTTTCTTT. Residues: CASSYSRNTEAFF.

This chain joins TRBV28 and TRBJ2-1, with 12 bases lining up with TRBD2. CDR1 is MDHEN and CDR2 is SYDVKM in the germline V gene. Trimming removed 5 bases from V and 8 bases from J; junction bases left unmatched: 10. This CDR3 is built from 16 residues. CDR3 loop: CASSATSGRRYDEQFF. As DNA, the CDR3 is TGTGCCAGCAGTGCGACTAGCGGGAGACGTTACGATGAGCAGTTCTTC.

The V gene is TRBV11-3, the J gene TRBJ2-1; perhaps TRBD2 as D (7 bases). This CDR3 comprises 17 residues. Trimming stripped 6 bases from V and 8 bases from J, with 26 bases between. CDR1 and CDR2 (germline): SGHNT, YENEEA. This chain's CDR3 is CASSAKGEGPRDDEQFF. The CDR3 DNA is TGTGCCAGCAGTGCTAAGGGGGAGGGCCCTCGAGATGATGAGCAGTTCTTC. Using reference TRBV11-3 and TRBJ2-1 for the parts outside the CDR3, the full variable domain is EAGVVQSPRYKIIEKKQPVAFWCNPISGHNTLYWYLQNLGQGPELLIRYENEEAVDDSQLPKDRFSAERLKGVDSTLKIQPAELGDSAVYLCASSAKGEGPRDDEQFFGPGTRLTVL.

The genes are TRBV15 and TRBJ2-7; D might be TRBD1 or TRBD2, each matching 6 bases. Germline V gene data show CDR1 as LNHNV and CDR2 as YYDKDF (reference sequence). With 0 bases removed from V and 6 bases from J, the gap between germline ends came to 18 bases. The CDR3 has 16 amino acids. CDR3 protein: CATSRDLGGLGTEQYF. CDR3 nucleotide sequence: TGTGCCACCAGCAGAGATCTAGGGGGGCTAGGAACCGAGCAGTACTTC.

CDR3 loop: CASSIGVGTEAFF. The CDR3 DNA sequence: TGTGCCAGTAGTATCGGAGTGGGCACTGAAGCTTTCTTT. The J gene is TRBJ1-1, the V gene TRBV19; D is uncertain. There are 13 residues in the CDR3. Germline values: CDR1 LNHDA, CDR2 SQIVND (reference sequence). Trimming took off 3 bases at V and 4 bases at J, with 9 bases between the two ends. Combining the CDR3 with reference TRBV19 and TRBJ1-1 gives the whole variable domain DGGITQSPKYLFRKEGQNVTLSCEQNLNHDAMYWYRQDPGQGLRLIYYSQIVNDFQKGDIAEGYSVSREKKESFPLTVTSAQKNPTAFYLCASSIGVGTEAFFGQGTRLTVV.

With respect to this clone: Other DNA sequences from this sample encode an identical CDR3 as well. The CDR3 region has the DNA TGCAGCGTTGAAGATCCCCGCACAGGGGATTACAATGAGCAGTTCTTC. Protein: CSVEDPRTGDYNEQFF. The rearrangement uses TRBV29-1 and TRBJ2-1, with TRBD1 matching 7 bases. Germline-derived CDR1 and CDR2 are SQVTM and ANQGSEA. J was trimmed by 4 bases and V by 0 bases; bases with no gene match: 9. The CDR3 is 16 residues long.

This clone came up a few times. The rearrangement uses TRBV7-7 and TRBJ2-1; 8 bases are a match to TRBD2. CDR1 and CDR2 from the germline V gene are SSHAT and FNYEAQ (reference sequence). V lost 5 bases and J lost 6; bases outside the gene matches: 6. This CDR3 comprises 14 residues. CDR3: CASSQLAVSNEQFF. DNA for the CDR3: TGTGCCAGCAGCCAACTAGCGGTCTCCAATGAGCAGTTCTTC.

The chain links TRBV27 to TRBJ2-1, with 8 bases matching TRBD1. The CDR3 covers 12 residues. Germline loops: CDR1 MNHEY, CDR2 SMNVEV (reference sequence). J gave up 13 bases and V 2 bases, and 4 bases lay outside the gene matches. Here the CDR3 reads CASSLNDRGQFF. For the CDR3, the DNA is TGTGCCAGCAGTTTAAATGACAGGGGCCAGTTCTTC.

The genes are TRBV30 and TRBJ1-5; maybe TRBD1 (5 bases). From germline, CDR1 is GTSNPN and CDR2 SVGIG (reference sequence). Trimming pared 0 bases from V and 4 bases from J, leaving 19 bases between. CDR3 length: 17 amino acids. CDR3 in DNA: TGTGCCTGGAGTGTAGACGGGACCCTAAGGGGAAATCAGCCCCAGCATTTT. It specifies CAWSVDGTLRGNQPQHF.

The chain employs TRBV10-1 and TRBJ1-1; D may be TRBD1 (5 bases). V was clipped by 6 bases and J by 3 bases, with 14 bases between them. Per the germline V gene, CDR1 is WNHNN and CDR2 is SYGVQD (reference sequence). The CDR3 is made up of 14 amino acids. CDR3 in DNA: TGCGCCAGCAGGCGGGACCTCGGCGACACTGAAGCTTTCTTT. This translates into CASRRDLGDTEAFF.

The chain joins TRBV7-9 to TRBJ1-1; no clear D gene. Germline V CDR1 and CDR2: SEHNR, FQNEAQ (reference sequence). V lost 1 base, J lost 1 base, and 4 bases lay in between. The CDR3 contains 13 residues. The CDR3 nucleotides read TGTGCCAGCAGCTTAGACACGAACACTGAAGCTTTCTTT. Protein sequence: CASSLDTNTEAFF. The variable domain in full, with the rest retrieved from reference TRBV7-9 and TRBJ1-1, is DTGVSQNPRHKITKRGQNVTFRCDPISEHNRLYWYRQTLGQGPEFLTYFQNEAQLEKSRLLSDRFSAERPKGSFSTLEIQRTEQGDSAMYLCASSLDTNTEAFFGQGTRLTVV.

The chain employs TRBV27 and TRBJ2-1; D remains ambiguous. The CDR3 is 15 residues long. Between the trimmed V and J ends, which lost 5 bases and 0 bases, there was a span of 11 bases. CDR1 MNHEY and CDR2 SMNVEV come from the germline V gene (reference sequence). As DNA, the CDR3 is TGTGCCAGCAGTAGCATTATGAGCTCCTACAATGAGCAGTTCTTC. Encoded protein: CASSSIMSSYNEQFF.

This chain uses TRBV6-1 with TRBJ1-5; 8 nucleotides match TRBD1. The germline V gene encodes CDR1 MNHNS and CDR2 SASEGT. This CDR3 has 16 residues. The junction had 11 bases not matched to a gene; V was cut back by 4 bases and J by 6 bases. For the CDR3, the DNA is TGTGCCAGCAGTGTAAATCCTGGACAGGGAGGTCAGCCCCAGCATTTT. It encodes CASSVNPGQGGQPQHF.